A single sample is the source of the 13 T cell receptor beta chains below, sequenced in a study of identifying expanded T cells in peripheral blood. The method was immunoSEQ multiplex PCR; TCRdb's version includes in-frame clones alone and lacks a portion of them. The sample has around 84,000 clones; about 87% are singletons. Source material: blood. All receptors come from a person between 18 and 70 years old in good health.

This chain links TRBV6-5 with TRBJ1-1; 7 bases match TRBD1. Trimming took 6 bases from V and 6 from J; bases not matched to a gene: 7. The CDR3 is 13 residues long. The germline V gene has CDR1 MNHEY and CDR2 SVGAGI. CDR3 in DNA: TGTGCCAGCAGCCTGACAGGGAAGGCTGAAGCTTTCTTT. It yields the protein CASSLTGKAEAFF.

The rearrangement uses TRBV28 and TRBJ1-3; D is ambiguous. Trimming took 6 bases from V and 0 from J, leaving 12 bases between them. Germline CDR1 MDHEN, CDR2 SYDVKM. The CDR3 is 15 amino acids. The CDR3 DNA is TGTGCCAGCAGGAAGGGTGCCCGCTCTGGAAACACCATATATTTT. Encoded protein: CASRKGARSGNTIYF.

This clone was seen just once. In DNA, the CDR3 is TGTGCCAGCAGTCCGTCCGCCGTCCGACAGCCAACCTACGAGCAGTACTTC. Encoded protein: CASSPSAVRQPTYEQYF. The chain recombines TRBV27 with TRBJ2-7, with a possible D match to TRBD1 (5 bases). Trimming pared 5 bases from V and 2 bases from J, leaving 22 bases between. Germline CDR1 MNHEY, CDR2 SMNVEV (reference sequence). The CDR3 loop spans 17 amino acids.

This clone was counted once. This chain joins TRBV5-1 and TRBJ2-1; TRBD1 matches 8 bases. This CDR3 spans 14 amino acids. The V gene end was trimmed by 5 bases and the J gene end by 7 bases; junction bases not matched to a gene: 8. The germline gives CDR1 SGHRS, CDR2 YFSETQ. CDR3 sequence: CASRQGGPANEQFF. Written as DNA, the CDR3 is TGCGCCAGCAGACAGGGGGGCCCAGCTAATGAGCAGTTCTTC.

The chain recombines TRBV6-5 with TRBJ1-1, with unresolved D. CDR3 size: 13 residues. Germline lookup yields CDR1 MNHEY and CDR2 SVGAGI. Trimming took 5 bases from V and 7 from J, leaving 14 bases between them. CDR3 DNA: TGTGCCAGCAGTCCAGCGACCGAAGATGAAGCTTTCTTT. It encodes CASSPATEDEAFF.

V gene TRBV19 combines with J gene TRBJ1-1, with no clear D. V was cut by 0 bases and J by 5 bases, with 16 bases left in between. CDR1 is LNHDA, CDR2 SQIVND, per germline (reference sequence). The CDR3 is 16 amino acids. CDR3 DNA sequence: TGTGCCAGTAGTATAGAACCCCGTCCGGTTCGGACTGAAGCTTTCTTT. It specifies CASSIEPRPVRTEAFF.

The chain employs TRBV7-2 and TRBJ2-7, with TRBD2 matching 11 bases. CDR3 length: 16 amino acids. Germline V CDR1 and CDR2: SGHTA, FQGNSA. V dropped 2 bases and J dropped 11; count of bases not matched to a gene: 14. DNA for the CDR3: TGTGCCAGCAGCTTATTTTTGTCGATAGCGGGGGGGGAAAAGTACTTC. This translates into CASSLFLSIAGGEKYF.

This clone was counted a few times. Other DNA sequences in the same sample also yield this CDR3. The chain recombines TRBV11-2 with TRBJ1-1; TRBD1 might be the D (5 bases). V lost 3 bases, J lost 4 bases, and 9 bases lay in between. The CDR3 loop spans 13 amino acids. The germline V gene has CDR1 SGHAT and CDR2 FQNNGV. CDR3 nucleotides: TGTGCCAGCAGCTTTCAAAGGGGCACTGAAGCTTTCTTT. Protein product: CASSFQRGTEAFF.

The chain links TRBV9 to TRBJ2-1, with 8 bases aligning to TRBD2. The V segment lost 4 bases and the J segment 0 bases; nucleotides outside the gene matches: 3. There are 15 residues in the CDR3. CDR1 is SGDLS and CDR2 is YYNGEE in the germline V gene. This CDR3 reads CASSTGTSSYNEQFF. CDR3 sequence (DNA): TGTGCCAGCAGCACCGGGACTAGCTCCTACAATGAGCAGTTCTTC.

V usage is TRBV27 and J usage is TRBJ1-5; possible D gene TRBD1, 5 bases. CDR1 is MNHEY, CDR2 SMNVEV, per germline (reference sequence). V was shortened by 5 bases and J by 2 bases, with 13 bases between the two germline ends. The CDR3 has 15 residues. CDR3 region: CASSPRGSGNQPQHF. The DNA for the CDR3 is TGTGCCAGCAGTCCGAGGGGCTCGGGCAATCAGCCCCAGCATTTT.

V is TRBV6-6 and J is TRBJ1-5; maybe TRBD1 (5 bases). This CDR3 has 16 residues. CDR1 MNHNY and CDR2 SVGAGI come from the germline V gene (reference sequence). Deletions cut 2 bases from V and 5 bases from J, with 16 bases between. In DNA, the CDR3 is TGTGCCAGCAGTTACGGAGGGGCGGGCAGCGATCAGCCCCAGCATTTT. Translated, it gives CASSYGGAGSDQPQHF.

With regard to this clone: A far larger clone is one nucleotide away, so this likely arose from a read error. This chain connects TRBV12-2 to TRBJ2-1; no check of the table's D call, TRBD2, against the DNA was made. TRBV12-2 corresponds to a pseudogene. There are 15 residues in the CDR3. As DNA, the CDR3 is TGTGCAAGTCGTTCGGGGGGAGGGGCCTACAATGAGCAGTTCTTC. Translation: CASRSGGGAYNEQFF.

V usage is TRBV7-8 and J usage is TRBJ1-1; no definite D call. CDR3 length: 14 amino acids. V lost 5 bases, J lost 0 bases, and 10 bases lay in between. Looked up from germline, CDR1 is SGHVS and CDR2 is FQNEAQ. The CDR3 loop is CASSPRPMNTEAFF. The CDR3 DNA follows: TGTGCCAGCAGCCCCCGGCCTATGAACACTGAAGCTTTCTTT.